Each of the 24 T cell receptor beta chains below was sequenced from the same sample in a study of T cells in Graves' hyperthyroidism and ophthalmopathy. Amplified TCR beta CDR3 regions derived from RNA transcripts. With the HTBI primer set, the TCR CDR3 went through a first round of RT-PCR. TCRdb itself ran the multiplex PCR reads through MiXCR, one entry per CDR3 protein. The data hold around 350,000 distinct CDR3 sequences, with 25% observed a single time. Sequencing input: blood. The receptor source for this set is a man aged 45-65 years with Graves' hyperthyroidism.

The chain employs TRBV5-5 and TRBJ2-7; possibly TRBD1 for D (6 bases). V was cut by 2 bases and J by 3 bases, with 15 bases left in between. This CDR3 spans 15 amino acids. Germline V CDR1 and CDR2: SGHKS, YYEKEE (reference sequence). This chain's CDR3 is CASSFSVRGGYEQYF. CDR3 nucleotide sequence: TGTGCCAGCAGCTTTTCTGTGCGAGGGGGCTACGAGCAGTACTTC.

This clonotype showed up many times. The CDR3 region has the DNA TGCAGTGCCCGGGGTTTAGGTTCCTACGAGCAGTACTTC. This encodes CSARGLGSYEQYF. The chain is built from TRBV20-1 and TRBJ2-7; tentative D call: TRBD2 (5 bases). Trimming cost V 6 bases and J 1 base, with 13 bases left between them. This CDR3 comprises 13 residues. Germline loops: CDR1 DFQATT, CDR2 SNEGSKA (reference sequence).

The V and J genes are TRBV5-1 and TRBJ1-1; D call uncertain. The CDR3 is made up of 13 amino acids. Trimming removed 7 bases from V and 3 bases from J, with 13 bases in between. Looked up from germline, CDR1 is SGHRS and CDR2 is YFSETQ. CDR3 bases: TGCGCCAGCGGTCGTAGTTGGGACACTGAAGCTTTCTTT. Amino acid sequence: CASGRSWDTEAFF.

CDR3 coding DNA: TGTGCCAGCAGCCCCAGCCCGGCTAGCGGTACTTACGAGCAGTACTTC. Amino acid sequence: CASSPSPASGTYEQYF. The V gene is TRBV7-9, the J gene TRBJ2-7; 7 bases match TRBD2. The length of the CDR3 is 16 residues. V lost 5 bases and J lost 4; bases outside the gene matches: 14. Germline V gene sequence: CDR1 SEHNR, CDR2 FQNEAQ (reference sequence). The variable domain in full, completed from reference TRBV7-9 and TRBJ2-7, reads DTGVSQNPRHKITKRGQNVTFRCDPISEHNRLYWYRQTLGQGPEFLTYFQNEAQLEKSRLLSDRFSAERPKGSFSTLEIQRTEQGDSAMYLCASSPSPASGTYEQYFGPGTRLTVT.

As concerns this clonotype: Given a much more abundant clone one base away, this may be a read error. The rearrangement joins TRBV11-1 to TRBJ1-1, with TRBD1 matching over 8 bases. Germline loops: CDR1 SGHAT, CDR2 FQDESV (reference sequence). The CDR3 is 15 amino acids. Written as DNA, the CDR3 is TGTGCCAGCAGTTCAACAGGGGGTAAGAACACTGAAGGTTTCTTT. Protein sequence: CASSSTGGKNTEGFF.

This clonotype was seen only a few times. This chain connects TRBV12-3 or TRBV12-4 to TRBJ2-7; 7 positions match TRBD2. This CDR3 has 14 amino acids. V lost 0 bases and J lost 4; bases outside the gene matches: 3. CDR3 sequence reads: CASSLAGGMYEQYF. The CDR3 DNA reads TGTGCCAGCAGTTTAGCGGGAGGGATGTACGAGCAGTACTTC.

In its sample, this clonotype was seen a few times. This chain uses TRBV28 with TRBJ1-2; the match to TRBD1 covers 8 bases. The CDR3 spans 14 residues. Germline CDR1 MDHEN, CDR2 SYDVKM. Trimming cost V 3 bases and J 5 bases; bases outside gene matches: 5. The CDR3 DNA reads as TGTGCCAGCAGTTTCCAGGGGGCGGAGTATGGCTACACCTTC. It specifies CASSFQGAEYGYTF.

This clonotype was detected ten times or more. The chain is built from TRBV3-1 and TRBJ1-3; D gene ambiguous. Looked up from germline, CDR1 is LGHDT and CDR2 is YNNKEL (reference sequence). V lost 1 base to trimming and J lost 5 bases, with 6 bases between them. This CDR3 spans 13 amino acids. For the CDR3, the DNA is TGTGCCAGCAGCCAAGGGCAGAGAAACACCATATATTTT. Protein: CASSQGQRNTIYF.

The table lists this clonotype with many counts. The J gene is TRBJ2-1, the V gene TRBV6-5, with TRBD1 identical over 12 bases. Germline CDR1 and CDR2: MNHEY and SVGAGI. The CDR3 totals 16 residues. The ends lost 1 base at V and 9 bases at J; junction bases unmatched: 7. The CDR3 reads CASSYYIGTGGVEQFF. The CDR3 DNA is TGTGCCAGCAGTTACTATATCGGGACAGGGGGCGTTGAGCAGTTCTTC.

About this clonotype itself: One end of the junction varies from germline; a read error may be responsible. The CDR3 sequence is CASSAETSLQESQYF. The CDR3 DNA is TGTGCCAGCAGTGCGGAGACTAGCCTCCAAGAGAGCCAGTACTTC. The rearrangement uses TRBV12-3 or TRBV12-4 and TRBJ2-5, with TRBD2 matching 7 bases. The CDR3 consists of 15 residues.

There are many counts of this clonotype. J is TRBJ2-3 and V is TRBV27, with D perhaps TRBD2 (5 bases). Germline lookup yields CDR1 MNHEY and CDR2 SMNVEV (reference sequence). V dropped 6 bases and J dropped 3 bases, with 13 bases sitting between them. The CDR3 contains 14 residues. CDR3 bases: TGTGCCAGCAGGAGGGCCGTGGAAACAGATACGCAGTATTTT. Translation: CASRRAVETDTQYF.

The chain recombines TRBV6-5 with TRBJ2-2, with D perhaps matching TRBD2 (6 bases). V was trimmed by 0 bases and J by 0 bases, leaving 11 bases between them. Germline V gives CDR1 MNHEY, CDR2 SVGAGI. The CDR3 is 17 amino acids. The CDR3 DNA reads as TGTGCCAGCAGTTACTCCGAGGCTAGCGCGAACACCGGGGAGCTGTTTTTT. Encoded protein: CASSYSEASANTGELFF.

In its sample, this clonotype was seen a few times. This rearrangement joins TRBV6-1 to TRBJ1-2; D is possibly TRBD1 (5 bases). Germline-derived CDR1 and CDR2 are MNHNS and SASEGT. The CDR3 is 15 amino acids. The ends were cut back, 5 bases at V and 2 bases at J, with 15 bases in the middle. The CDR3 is CASSTPEGENYGYTF. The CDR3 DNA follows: TGTGCCAGCAGTACGCCCGAAGGGGAGAACTATGGCTACACCTTC.

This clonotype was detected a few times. CDR3: CASRQGAITDTQYF. Here the CDR3 DNA reads TGTGCCAGCAGACAGGGGGCCATCACAGATACGCAGTATTTT. V is TRBV19 and J is TRBJ2-3; 10 bases line up with TRBD1. Trimming took 9 bases from V and 2 from J; bases not matched to a gene: 5. Germline CDR1 is LNHDA and CDR2 is SQIVND (reference sequence). The CDR3 sequence is 14 residues long.

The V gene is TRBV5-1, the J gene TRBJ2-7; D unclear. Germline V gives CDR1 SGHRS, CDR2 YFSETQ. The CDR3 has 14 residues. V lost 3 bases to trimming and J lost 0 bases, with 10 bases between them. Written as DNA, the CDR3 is TGCGCCAGCAGCTCGTCCGAGAGCTCCTACGAGCAGTACTTC. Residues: CASSSSESSYEQYF. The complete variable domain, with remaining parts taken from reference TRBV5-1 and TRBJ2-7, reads KAGVTQTPRYLIKTRGQQVTLSCSPISGHRSVSWYQQTPGQGLQFLFEYFSETQRNKGNFPGRFSGRQFSNSRSEMNVSTLELGDSALYLCASSSSESSYEQYFGPGTRLTVT.

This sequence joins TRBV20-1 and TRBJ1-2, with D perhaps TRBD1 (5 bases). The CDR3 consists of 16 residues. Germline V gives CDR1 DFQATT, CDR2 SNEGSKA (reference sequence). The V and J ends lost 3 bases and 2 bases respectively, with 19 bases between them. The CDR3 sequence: CSASPSNGGKNYGYTF. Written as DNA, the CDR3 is TGCAGTGCTAGCCCCTCTAATGGGGGAAAAAACTATGGCTACACCTTC.

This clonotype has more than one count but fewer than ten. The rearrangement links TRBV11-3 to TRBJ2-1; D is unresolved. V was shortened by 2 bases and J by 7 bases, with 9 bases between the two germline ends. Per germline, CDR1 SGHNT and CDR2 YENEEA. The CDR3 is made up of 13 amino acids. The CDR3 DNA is TGTGCCAGCAGCTTAAATTCGGCTAATGAGCAGTTCTTC. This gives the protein CASSLNSANEQFF. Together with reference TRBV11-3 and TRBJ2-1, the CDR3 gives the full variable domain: EAGVVQSPRYKIIEKKQPVAFWCNPISGHNTLYWYLQNLGQGPELLIRYENEEAVDDSQLPKDRFSAERLKGVDSTLKIQPAELGDSAVYLCASSLNSANEQFFGPGTRLTVL.

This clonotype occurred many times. The CDR3 is CASSALKAGGPSVDTQYF. The CDR3 DNA follows: TGTGCCAGCAGTGCCTTGAAAGCGGGAGGGCCTTCTGTGGATACGCAGTATTTT. The chain links TRBV6-1 to TRBJ2-3; TRBD2 agrees at 10 bases. J was trimmed by 6 bases and V by 4 bases; bases with no gene match: 16. The germline V gene has CDR1 MNHNS and CDR2 SASEGT. CDR3 size: 18 residues.

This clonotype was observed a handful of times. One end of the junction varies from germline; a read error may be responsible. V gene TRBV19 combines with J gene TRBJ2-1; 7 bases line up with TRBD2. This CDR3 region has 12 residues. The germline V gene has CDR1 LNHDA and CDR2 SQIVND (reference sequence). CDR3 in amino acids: CATSAGVNEQFF. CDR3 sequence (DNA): TGTGCCACTAGTGCGGGAGTCAATGAGCAGTTCTTC.

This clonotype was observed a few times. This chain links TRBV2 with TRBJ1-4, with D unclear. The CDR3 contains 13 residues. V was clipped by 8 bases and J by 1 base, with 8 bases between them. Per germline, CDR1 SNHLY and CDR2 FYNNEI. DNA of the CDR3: TGTGCCAGCGATGCCTTAACTAATGAAAAACTGTTTTTT. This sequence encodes CASDALTNEKLFF.

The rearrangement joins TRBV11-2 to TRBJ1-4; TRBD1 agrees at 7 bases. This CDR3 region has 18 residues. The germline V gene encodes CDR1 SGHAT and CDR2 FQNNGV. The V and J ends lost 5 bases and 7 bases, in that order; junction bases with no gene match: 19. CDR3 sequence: CASSKDKSKTGKSEKLFF. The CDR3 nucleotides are TGTGCCAGCAGCAAGGACAAGAGCAAGACAGGGAAAAGTGAAAAACTGTTTTTT.

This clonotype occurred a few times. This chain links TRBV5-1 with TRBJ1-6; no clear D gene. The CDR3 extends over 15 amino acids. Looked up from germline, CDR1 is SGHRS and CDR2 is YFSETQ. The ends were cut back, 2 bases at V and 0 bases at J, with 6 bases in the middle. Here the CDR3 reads CASSFRSSYNSPLHF. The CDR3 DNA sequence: TGCGCCAGCAGCTTCAGGAGCTCCTATAATTCACCCCTCCACTTT.

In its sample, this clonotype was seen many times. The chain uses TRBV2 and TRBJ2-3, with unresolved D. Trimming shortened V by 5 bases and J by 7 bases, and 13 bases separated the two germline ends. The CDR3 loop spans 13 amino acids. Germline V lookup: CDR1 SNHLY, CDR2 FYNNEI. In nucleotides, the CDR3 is TGTGCCAGCAGTTCCGAGACTCAAAATACGCAGTATTTT. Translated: CASSSETQNTQYF. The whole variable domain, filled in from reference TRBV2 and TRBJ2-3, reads EPEVTQTPSHQVTQMGQEVILRCVPISNHLYFYWYRQILGQKVEFLVSFYNNEISEKSEIFDDQFSVERPDGSNFTLKIRSTKLEDSAMYFCASSSETQNTQYFGPGTRLTVL.

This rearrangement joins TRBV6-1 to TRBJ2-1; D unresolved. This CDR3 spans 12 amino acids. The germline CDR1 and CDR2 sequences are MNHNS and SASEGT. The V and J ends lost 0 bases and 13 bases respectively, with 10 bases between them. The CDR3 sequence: CASSEASLYQFF. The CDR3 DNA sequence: TGTGCCAGCAGTGAAGCGTCTCTATACCAGTTCTTC.